This is a list of T cell receptor beta chains from one sample in a study of T cells expressing NK-cell markers. No DNA is given; TCRdb re-called the 5' RACE reads and lists each CDR3 protein once. The table for this sample gives about 460,000 distinct CDR3 sequences. Input material: blood T cells: a sorted CD56 or NKG2C T cell subset, CD4+ or CD8+ T cells, or bulk PBMC T cells (not recorded which). Receptors were obtained from a woman aged 50 to 65 in good health. Each CDR3 is given with its conserved first and last residue.

TRBV6-5	TRBJ2-3	CASSHIAGDTDTQYF
TRBV7-3	TRBJ2-3	CASSPQGTGEEEQYF
TRBV11-3	TRBJ2-1	CASSWGWTEIYNEQFF
TRBV20-1	TRBJ2-1	CSARDLGDRVQNEQFF
TRBV5-1	TRBJ1-1	CASRPLGEGHTAFF
TRBV10-2	TRBJ1-2	CATNAQVGYTF
TRBV15	TRBJ2-7	CATSREAGQVYEQYF
TRBV6-5	TRBJ1-1	CASSGNSNTEAFF
TRBV12-3/TRBV12-4	TRBJ1-1	CASSLSGRTNTEAFF
TRBV24-1	TRBJ2-3	CATSPSSIADTQYF
TRBV29-1	TRBJ1-1	CSAHRGHRAEAFF
TRBV7-9	TRBJ2-2	CASSQTVNTGELFF
TRBV5-8	TRBJ2-1	CASSLVVGTGSYNEQFF
TRBV5-1	TRBJ2-2	CASSLAASLGSGELFF
TRBV12-3/TRBV12-4	TRBJ2-1	CASSLGTGLAFYNEQFF
TRBV7-9	TRBJ1-4	CASSETQGGGEKLFF
TRBV25-1	TRBJ2-1	CASSPQGGSTPYNEQFF
TRBV27	TRBJ1-2	CASSEQGIYGYTF
TRBV11-1	TRBJ2-1	CASSLEIGNEQFF
TRBV20-1	TRBJ2-7	CSTLSGTSGNEQYF
TRBV20-1	TRBJ2-1	CSAWTGYDNEQFF
TRBV11-2	TRBJ1-6	CASSPAQTGVVSPLHF
TRBV5-1	TRBJ2-3	CASSPPGRTPNTQYF
TRBV27	TRBJ1-1	CASSFADSEAFF
TRBV20-1	TRBJ1-1	CSARVLDKNTEAFF
TRBV6-5	TRBJ1-2	CASSSTPNYGYTF
TRBV27	TRBJ2-3	CASTHRTSGDTQYF
TRBV3-1	TRBJ1-2	CASTFHGRGVSYGYTF
TRBV19	TRBJ2-7	CASRKTSGTYEQYF
TRBV7-8	TRBJ2-7	CASSTLRGRGYEQYF
TRBV10-2	TRBJ1-6	CASSEEGGSPLHF
TRBV20-1	TRBJ2-1	CSARKGGTVARDSYNEQFF
TRBV4-1	TRBJ2-2	CASSRPGLGLFNTGELFF
TRBV12-3/TRBV12-4	TRBJ2-1	CASSLGTPRQFF
TRBV12-5	TRBJ2-1	CASGILDEQFF
TRBV20-1	TRBJ2-7	CSARSGQTYEQYF
TRBV5-1	TRBJ2-6	CASSLRPNSGANVLTF
TRBV3-1	TRBJ2-3	CASSQGGSGSDTQYF
TRBV7-3	TRBJ2-5	CASSPSARLETQYF
TRBV29-1	TRBJ2-3	CSVGMRLLSDTQYF
TRBV29-1	TRBJ1-2	CSSGDSYGYTF
TRBV7-8	TRBJ2-5	CASSLVRAGGRVETQYF
TRBV5-1	TRBJ1-6	CASSFGQGKASPLHF
TRBV7-8	TRBJ2-5	CASSLRRTNQETQYF
TRBV12-3/TRBV12-4	TRBJ1-1	CASGRRNEAFF
TRBV4-1	TRBJ1-1	CASSQEWGRGAFF
TRBV30	TRBJ2-1	CAWSVQDLSYNEQFF
TRBV5-1	TRBJ2-1	CASTTTYSSYNEQFF
TRBV5-6	TRBJ2-1	CASGASSGWDEQFF
TRBV12-3/TRBV12-4	TRBJ1-5	CASSTTGGASNQPQHF
TRBV20-1	TRBJ1-2	CSARPDPGSSYGYTF
TRBV11-2	TRBJ2-5	CASSLVGAPPEETQYF
TRBV11-2	TRBJ2-5	CASSLARTVETQYF
TRBV2	TRBJ1-5	CASQMGGGNQPQHF
TRBV20-1	TRBJ2-1	CSARGDSSNNEQFF
TRBV20-1	TRBJ1-1	CSARSAEIPTEAFF
TRBV5-1	TRBJ2-1	CASSLWGQGSKSYNEQFF
TRBV7-7	TRBJ2-2	CASSLEVAPGTGELFF
TRBV6-1	TRBJ1-1	CASSDEGMNTEAFF